The next 7 T cell receptor beta chains were all read from a single sample in a study of T cell repertoires in cytomegalovirus infection (dated by TCRdb to between 2018 and 2021). TCRdb records Illumina HiSeq 1500 as the sequencer. TCRdb cleaned the public reads at Q25 with fastp, built clones with MiXCR and kept in-frame beta chains. Each entry is one CDR3 protein sequence, shown with its most common DNA and genes. This sample holds approximately 250,000 distinct CDR3 sequences; 22% were observed only once. The top ten clonotypes cover 18% of the sample. Sequencing was done on a sample of CD8+ T cells from PBMCs. These TCRs come from a human donor in good health (CMV status not recorded). Some clones in this sample may be carry-over from other donors' samples.

In its sample, this clonotype was seen a few times. The chain has TRBV27 and TRBJ2-7, with 10 bases that match TRBD2. Looked up from germline, CDR1 is MNHEY and CDR2 is SMNVEV (reference sequence). Germline trimming cut 6 bases from V and 2 bases from J; bases unmatched to any gene: 7. This CDR3 comprises 15 residues. The CDR3 sequence is CASSPGTSATYEQYF. The DNA for the CDR3 is TGTGCCAGCAGCCCCGGGACTAGCGCCACCTACGAGCAGTACTTC.

This clonotype was recorded a few times. The rearrangement joins TRBV7-9 to TRBJ2-7, with 7 bases fitting TRBD1. The germline CDR1 and CDR2 sequences are SEHNR and FQNEAQ (reference sequence). The CDR3 is made up of 15 amino acids. V was clipped by 5 bases and J by 3 bases; unmatched bases: 10. CDR3 region: CASSPPTGSDYEQYF. CDR3 DNA: TGTGCCAGCAGCCCACCGACAGGGTCCGACTACGAGCAGTACTTC. Complete variable domain (other parts from reference TRBV7-9 and TRBJ2-7): DTGVSQNPRHKITKRGQNVTFRCDPISEHNRLYWYRQTLGQGPEFLTYFQNEAQLEKSRLLSDRFSAERPKGSFSTLEIQRTEQGDSAMYLCASSPPTGSDYEQYFGPGTRLTVT.

This clonotype appeared a few times. The chain joins TRBV7-9 to TRBJ1-2; 10 bases match TRBD1. CDR1 is SEHNR, CDR2 FQNEAQ, per germline (reference sequence). With V trimmed by 0 bases and J by 1 base, 2 bases remained unmatched. This CDR3 contains 16 residues. In DNA, the CDR3 is TGTGCCAGCAGCTTAGCTAGGACAGGGGGTAACTATGGCTACACCTTC. It is translated as CASSLARTGGNYGYTF.

There are many counts of this clonotype. The chain combines TRBV10-3 with TRBJ1-1; D ambiguous. This CDR3 is 12 amino acids long. Germline V gene data show CDR1 as ENHRY and CDR2 as SYGVKD. V lost 10 bases and J lost 1, with 10 bases in between. The CDR3: CATVDTNTEAFF. The CDR3, as DNA: TGTGCCACAGTAGATACGAACACTGAAGCTTTCTTT.

The chain has TRBV29-1 and TRBJ1-3; no clear D. The V end was cut by 5 bases, the J end by 2 bases, with 13 bases between. The CDR3 covers 14 residues. CDR1 and CDR2 from the germline V gene are SQVTM and ANQGSEA. CDR3 DNA: TGCAGCGTTATATTACGTCCAGCTGGAAACACCATATATTTT. Protein product: CSVILRPAGNTIYF.

The chain has TRBV20-1 and TRBJ2-7; no clear D gene. Germline loops: CDR1 DFQATT, CDR2 SNEGSKA (reference sequence). Trimming took 1 base from V and 4 from J, leaving 17 bases between them. This CDR3 contains 15 residues. CDR3 protein: CSARVKDNIPYEQYF. The CDR3 DNA sequence: TGCAGTGCTAGAGTCAAAGATAACATCCCGTACGAGCAGTACTTC.

This clonotype is a singleton in its sample. The rearrangement joins TRBV15 to TRBJ2-1, with no clear D. Germline loops: CDR1 LNHNV, CDR2 YYDKDF (reference sequence). The CDR3 has 15 residues. The V and J ends lost 7 bases and 4 bases respectively, with 17 bases between them. The CDR3 nucleotides are TGTGCCACCAAACCGGTGGCACCGTCTTACAATGAGCAGTTCTTC. Encoded protein: CATKPVAPSYNEQFF.